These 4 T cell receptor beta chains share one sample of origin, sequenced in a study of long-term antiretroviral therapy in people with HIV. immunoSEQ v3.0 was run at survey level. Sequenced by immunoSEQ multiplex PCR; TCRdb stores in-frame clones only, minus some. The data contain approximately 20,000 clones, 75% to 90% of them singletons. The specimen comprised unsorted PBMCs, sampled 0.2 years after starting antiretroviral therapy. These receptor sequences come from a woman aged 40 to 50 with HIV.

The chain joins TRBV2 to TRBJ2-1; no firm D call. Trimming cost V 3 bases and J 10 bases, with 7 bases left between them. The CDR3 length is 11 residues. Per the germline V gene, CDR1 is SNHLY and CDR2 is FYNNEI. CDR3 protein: CASSEWVEQFF. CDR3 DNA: TGTGCCAGCAGTGAGTGGGTCGAGCAGTTCTTC.

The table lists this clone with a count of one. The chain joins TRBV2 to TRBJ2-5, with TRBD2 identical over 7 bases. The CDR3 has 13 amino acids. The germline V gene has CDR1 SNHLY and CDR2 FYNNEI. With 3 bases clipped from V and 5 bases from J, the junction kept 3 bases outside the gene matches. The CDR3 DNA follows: TGTGCCAGCAGTGATAGCGGGCAGGAGACCCAGTACTTC. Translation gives CASSDSGQETQYF.

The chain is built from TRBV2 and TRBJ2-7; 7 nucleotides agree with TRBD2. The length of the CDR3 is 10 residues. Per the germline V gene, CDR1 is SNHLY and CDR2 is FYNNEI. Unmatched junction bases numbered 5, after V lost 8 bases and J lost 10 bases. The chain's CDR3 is CASAAGEQYF. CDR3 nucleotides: TGTGCCAGCGCTGCGGGGGAACAGTACTTC.

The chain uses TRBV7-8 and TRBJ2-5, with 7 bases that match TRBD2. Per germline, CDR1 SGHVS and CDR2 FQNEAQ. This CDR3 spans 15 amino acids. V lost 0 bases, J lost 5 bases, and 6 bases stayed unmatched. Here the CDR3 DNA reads TGTGCCAGCAGCTTAGCGCTGGCGGGAGCTGAGACCCAGTACTTC. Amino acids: CASSLALAGAETQYF.